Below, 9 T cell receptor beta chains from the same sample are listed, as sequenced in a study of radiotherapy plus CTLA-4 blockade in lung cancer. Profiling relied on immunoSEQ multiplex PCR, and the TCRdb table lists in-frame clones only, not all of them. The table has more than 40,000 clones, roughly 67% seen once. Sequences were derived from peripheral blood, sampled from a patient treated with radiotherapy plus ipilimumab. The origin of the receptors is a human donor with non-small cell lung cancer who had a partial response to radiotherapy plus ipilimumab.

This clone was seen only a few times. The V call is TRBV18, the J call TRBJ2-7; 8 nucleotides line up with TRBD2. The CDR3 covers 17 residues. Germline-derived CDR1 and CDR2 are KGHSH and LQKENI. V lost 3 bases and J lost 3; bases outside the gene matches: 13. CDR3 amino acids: CASSPTGAGAGVYEQYF. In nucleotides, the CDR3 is TGTGCCAGCTCACCTACCGGAGCGGGAGCGGGAGTCTACGAGCAGTACTTC.

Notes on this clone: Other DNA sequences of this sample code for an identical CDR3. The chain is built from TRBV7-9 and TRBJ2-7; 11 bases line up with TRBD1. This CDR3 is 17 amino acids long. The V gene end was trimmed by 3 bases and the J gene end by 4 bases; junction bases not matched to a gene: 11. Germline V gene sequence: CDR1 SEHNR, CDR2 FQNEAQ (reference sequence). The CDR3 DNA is TGTGCCAGCAGCTTGAGGCCTCGGACAGGGGGCTTTTACGAGCAGTACTTC. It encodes CASSLRPRTGGFYEQYF. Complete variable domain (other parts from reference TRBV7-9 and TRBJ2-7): DTGVSQNPRHKITKRGQNVTFRCDPISEHNRLYWYRQTLGQGPEFLTYFQNEAQLEKSRLLSDRFSAERPKGSFSTLEIQRTEQGDSAMYLCASSLRPRTGGFYEQYFGPGTRLTVT.

This CDR3 reads CASSEEGTGLSGYTF. As DNA, the CDR3 is TGTGCCAGCAGTGAAGAGGGGACAGGTCTGAGTGGCTACACCTTC. The genes are TRBV2 and TRBJ1-2; 8 positions agree with TRBD1. The J segment lost 7 bases and the V segment lost 1 base, leaving 8 bases of the junction unmatched. This CDR3 contains 15 residues. The V gene's germline CDR1 is SNHLY and CDR2 FYNNEI.

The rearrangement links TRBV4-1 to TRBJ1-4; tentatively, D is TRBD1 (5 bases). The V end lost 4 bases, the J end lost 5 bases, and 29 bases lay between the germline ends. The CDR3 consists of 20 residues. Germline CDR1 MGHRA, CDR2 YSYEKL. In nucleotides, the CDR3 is TGCGCCAGCAGCCTCCCGCCGGGGGGTCCGTCTTACCCTCGAAATGAAAAACTGTTTTTT. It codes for CASSLPPGGPSYPRNEKLFF.

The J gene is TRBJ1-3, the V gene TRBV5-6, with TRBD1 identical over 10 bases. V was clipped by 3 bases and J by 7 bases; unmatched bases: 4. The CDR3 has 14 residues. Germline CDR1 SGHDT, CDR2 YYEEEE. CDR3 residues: CASSWTGGINTIYF. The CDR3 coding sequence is TGTGCCAGCAGCTGGACAGGGGGAATTAACACCATATATTTT.

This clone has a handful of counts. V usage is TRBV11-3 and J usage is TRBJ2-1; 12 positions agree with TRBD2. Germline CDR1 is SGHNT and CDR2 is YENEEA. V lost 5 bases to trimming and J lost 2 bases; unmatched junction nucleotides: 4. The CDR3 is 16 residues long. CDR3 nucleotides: TGTGCCAGCAGCCCGACTAGCGGGAGTACCTACAATGAGCAGTTCTTC. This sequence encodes CASSPTSGSTYNEQFF.

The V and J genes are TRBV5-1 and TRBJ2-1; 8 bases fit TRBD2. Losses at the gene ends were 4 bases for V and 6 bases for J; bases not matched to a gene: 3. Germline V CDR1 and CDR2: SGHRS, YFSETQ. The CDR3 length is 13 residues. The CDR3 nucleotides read TGCGCCAGCAGCATAGGACTAGCCAATGAGCAGTTCTTC. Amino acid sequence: CASSIGLANEQFF.

For the CDR3, the DNA is TGTGCCAGCAGCCCGCAAGCCAGGGCCTTTCACGAGCAGTACTTC. As protein: CASSPQARAFHEQYF. The chain employs TRBV7-6 and TRBJ2-7; tentative D call: TRBD1 (5 bases). V lost 5 bases and J 5 bases, leaving 19 bases between the germline ends. This CDR3 has 15 residues. CDR1 SGHVS and CDR2 FNYEAQ come from the germline V gene. The complete variable domain, with remaining parts taken from reference TRBV7-6 and TRBJ2-7, reads GAGVSQSPRYKVTKRGQDVALRCDPISGHVSLYWYRQALGQGPEFLTYFNYEAQQDKSGLPNDRFSAERPEGSISTLTIQRTEQRDSAMYRCASSPQARAFHEQYFGPGTRLTVT.

Here the CDR3 reads CASSYGAQGRTEAFF. For the CDR3, the DNA is TGTGCCAGCAGTTACGGGGCACAGGGTAGGACTGAAGCTTTCTTT. The genes are TRBV6-6 and TRBJ1-1; D might be TRBD1 (6 bases). This CDR3 region has 15 residues. Germline values: CDR1 MNHNY, CDR2 SVGAGI (reference sequence). V shed 2 bases and J shed 5 bases, with 15 bases lying between them.